Below, 13 T cell receptor beta chains from the same sample are listed, as sequenced in a study of beta chain features in type 1 diabetes. What these receptors recognize is not known. All of the isolated RNA was reverse transcribed, so expressed TCRB transcripts were sequenced. The table came from immunoSEQ multiplex PCR; TCRdb's copy has only in-frame clones and leaves some out. The data contain 640,000 or so clones, around 15% of them seen just once; the ten biggest clones take up 0.04%. Study conclusions and caveats: For Type 1 diabetes patients, all four CD4+ subsets carried TCRB CDR3s that were moderately but significantly shorter.

The sequencing input was naive CD4+ T cells from blood. Every receptor here comes from a man younger than 35 with type 1 diabetes.

About this clone itself: The junction differs from germline at one of its ends, possibly a read error. The chain recombines TRBV6-5 with TRBJ2-1, with TRBD2 matching over 7 bases. This CDR3 comprises 12 residues. Germline CDR1 is MNHEY and CDR2 is SVGAGI. The CDR3: CASSGGSKATVF. CDR3 nucleotide sequence: TGTGCCAGCAGCGGCGGGAGTAAGGCAACGGTCTTC.

This chain connects TRBV30 to TRBJ2-4; TRBD2 might be the D (5 bases). The CDR3 is 14 residues long. CDR1 and CDR2 (germline): GTSNPN, SVGIG (reference sequence). Trimming stripped 5 bases from V and 0 bases from J, with 11 bases between. CDR3: CAWGLGIAKNIQYF. CDR3 in DNA: TGTGCCTGGGGGCTCGGGATAGCCAAAAACATTCAGTACTTC. The entire variable domain, with the rest obtained from reference TRBV30 and TRBJ2-4, is as follows: SQTIHQWPATLVQPVGSPLSLECTVEGTSNPNLYWYRQAAGRGLQLLFYSVGIGQISSEVPQNLSASRPQDRQFILSSKKLLLSDSGFYLCAWGLGIAKNIQYFGAGTRLSVL.

The chain couples TRBV25-1 to TRBJ1-2, with TRBD1 as a possible D gene (6 bases). Trimming pared 5 bases from V and 2 bases from J, leaving 18 bases between. Germline CDR1 MGHDK, CDR2 SYGVNS. The CDR3 extends over 16 amino acids. The CDR3 region is CASSREQGSWNYGYTF. In DNA, the CDR3 is TGTGCCAGCAGTAGAGAGCAGGGGTCCTGGAACTATGGCTACACCTTC.

The chain uses TRBV19 and TRBJ1-2; a weak D match, TRBD1 (5 bases). V gave up 7 bases and J gave up 3 bases, with 9 bases separating them. The CDR3 runs 12 residues. Germline V gene lookup returns CDR1 LNHDA and CDR2 SQIVND (reference sequence). The DNA for the CDR3 is TGTGCCAGTAACCGAGGGGACTATGGCTACACCTTC. Translated, it gives CASNRGDYGYTF.

The rearrangement joins TRBV7-2 to TRBJ2-5; perhaps TRBD2 as D (5 bases). The V end lost 6 bases, the J end lost 2 bases, and 13 bases lay between the germline ends. The CDR3 is made up of 14 amino acids. Germline V CDR1 and CDR2: SGHTA, FQGNSA. In DNA form, the CDR3 reads TGTGCCAGCAGGGACTGGGGTGGACAAGAGACCCAGTACTTC. Residues: CASRDWGGQETQYF.

The gene calls are TRBV18 and TRBJ2-7, with TRBD1 as a possible D gene (6 bases). This CDR3 has 15 amino acids. Germline V gives CDR1 KGHSH, CDR2 LQKENI. Trimming took off 3 bases at V and 7 bases at J, with 19 bases between the two ends. CDR3 sequence: CASSPDTGSVGEQYF. The CDR3 DNA sequence: TGTGCCAGCTCACCCGATACAGGGTCCGTCGGGGAGCAGTACTTC.

This clone occurred a few times. The chain links TRBV5-1 to TRBJ2-6; 8 bases agree with TRBD2. Germline V gene lookup returns CDR1 SGHRS and CDR2 YFSETQ. The J segment lost 2 bases and the V segment lost 7 bases, leaving 2 bases of the junction unmatched. The CDR3 is made up of 14 amino acids. DNA for the CDR3: TGCGCCAGCGGAGCGGGAGCTGGGGCCAACGTCCTGACTTTC. Encoded protein: CASGAGAGANVLTF.

This clone was seen only a few times. The chain has TRBV11-2 and TRBJ2-1; the match to TRBD1 covers 7 bases. Germline CDR1 is SGHAT and CDR2 is FQNNGV. The J segment lost 5 bases and the V segment lost 3 bases, leaving 10 bases of the junction unmatched. The CDR3 runs 16 residues. The CDR3 here is CASSFPGQRSNNEQFF. The CDR3 nucleotides read TGTGCCAGCAGCTTCCCGGGACAGCGGAGCAACAATGAGCAGTTCTTC.

This clone was detected only a few times. V gene TRBV6-5 combines with J gene TRBJ1-6, with TRBD1 matching over 11 bases. CDR3 size: 14 residues. The V and J ends lost 5 bases and 9 bases, in that order; junction bases with no gene match: 3. The germline V gene encodes CDR1 MNHEY and CDR2 SVGAGI. The CDR3 region is CASSVDRGPSPLHF. The CDR3 bases are TGTGCCAGCAGTGTGGACAGGGGGCCTTCACCCCTCCACTTT.

This clone has only a few counts. The V call is TRBV14, the J call TRBJ2-3; 12 bases match TRBD2. The germline V gene encodes CDR1 SGHDN and CDR2 FVKESK. V was pared by 2 bases and J by 3 bases, with 3 bases of the junction left unmatched. This CDR3 comprises 16 residues. The CDR3 DNA is TGTGCCAGCAGCCAACTTCTAGCGGGAGGGACAGATACGCAGTATTTT. This translates into CASSQLLAGGTDTQYF.

This clone was picked up a small number of times. The V gene is TRBV5-4, the J gene TRBJ2-7; either TRBD1 or TRBD2 may fit D (6 bases each). V lost 0 bases to trimming and J lost 3 bases, with 13 bases between them. CDR1 SGHNT and CDR2 YYREEE come from the germline V gene (reference sequence). The CDR3 is 15 residues long. The CDR3 region has the DNA TGTGCCAGCAGCTTGGCCGCTAGGGGGGTCTACGAGCAGTACTTC. Protein sequence: CASSLAARGVYEQYF.

The V gene is TRBV5-6, the J gene TRBJ2-5; D is unclear. The germline V gene has CDR1 SGHDT and CDR2 YYEEEE. Trimming left V 5 bases short and J 4 bases short, with 6 bases between. The CDR3 length is 11 residues. CDR3 in amino acids: CASSTLETQYF. The CDR3 region has the DNA TGTGCCAGCAGTACTCTAGAGACCCAGTACTTC.

This clone was seen only a few times. The rearrangement joins TRBV7-2 to TRBJ1-3, with D unresolved. Germline values: CDR1 SGHTA, CDR2 FQGNSA. This CDR3 has 15 amino acids. V lost 4 bases and J lost 0, with 10 bases in between. The CDR3 coding sequence is TGTGCCAGCAGCTCTGGACCGCTCTCTGGAAACACCATATATTTT. As protein: CASSSGPLSGNTIYF.